This TCR beta chain was identified during a study of identical twins. One entry per CDR3 protein results from TCRdb running MiXCR on the 5' RACE reads. The table records 510,000 or so distinct CDR3 sequences, over 12% of them present only once. This clonotype was counted once. CDR1 MNHNS and CDR2 SASEGT come from the germline V gene. The CDR3 runs to 16 residues. Unmatched junction bases numbered 8, after V lost 5 bases and J lost 5 bases. In addition, the sample was reused for a study of yellow fever vaccine responses in identical twins.

The sample consisted of CD4+ T cells sorted from blood. The source of this sequence is a woman aged 18-35 years in good health. The rearrangement joins TRBV6-1 to TRBJ2-3, with TRBD2 matching over 12 bases. Written as DNA, the CDR3 is TGTGCCAGCAGTCGGACTAGCGGGATGTACGTAGATACGCAGTATTTT. Translating it yields CASSRTSGMYVDTQYF.